The rows below give T cell receptor beta chains drawn from one sample of a study of blood T cell repertoires in COVID-19. Only in-frame clones appear in the TCRdb table, and some are missing; sequencing was by immunoSEQ multiplex PCR. Of about 240,000 clones listed, 75% to 85% were seen once; the top ten hold roughly 12%. The sequenced sample was peripheral blood. Source of these receptors: a woman between 55 and 75 years old with active or convalescent COVID-19. Each CDR3 is given with its conserved first and last residue. The D gene is left open where the match is weak. Size is stated for part of the rows, as once, few or many counts, or as a class when the clone is expanded.

v_call	j_call	clone_size	d_call	cdr3_aa	cdr3_nt
TRBV6-6	TRBJ2-7	once	TRBD1	CASSSGQGAFDEQYF	TGTGCCAGCAGTTCCGGACAGGGGGCCTTCGACGAGCAGTACTTC
TRBV13	TRBJ1-2	NA	NA	CASSQGQPNYGYTF	TGTGCCAGCAGCCAAGGACAGCCCAACTATGGCTACACCTTC
TRBV6-6	TRBJ1-5	NA	NA	CASSYEEGIRPQHF	TGTGCCAGCAGTTACGAGGAGGGAATTCGGCCCCAGCATTTT
TRBV7-2	TRBJ1-5	NA	TRBD1	CASSLGTGRSNQPQHF	TGTGCCAGCAGCTTAGGGACAGGGCGGAGCAATCAGCCCCAGCATTTT
TRBV7-9	TRBJ1-3	NA	NA	CAVDLVVSGNTIYF	TGTGCCGTCGATTTAGTCGTCTCCGGAAACACCATATATTTT
TRBV7-8	TRBJ1-4	NA	NA	CASSLGLQGEKLFF	TGTGCCAGCAGCTTGGGACTCCAGGGTGAAAAACTGTTTTTT
TRBV7-9	TRBJ2-1	NA	NA	CASSLETDEQFF	TGTGCCAGCAGCCTAGAAACGGATGAGCAGTTCTTC
TRBV9	TRBJ1-1	NA	NA	CASGKITNTEAFF	TGTGCCAGCGGTAAAATCACAAACACTGAAGCTTTCTTT
TRBV2	TRBJ1-1	NA	NA	CASSQGLSGTEAFF	TGTGCCAGCAGTCAGGGGCTTAGTGGCACTGAAGCTTTCTTT
TRBV18	TRBJ1-6	NA	NA	CASSPGSSRDSPLHF	TGTGCCAGCTCACCTGGCAGCTCCAGGGATTCACCCCTCCACTTT
TRBV18	TRBJ2-5	NA	TRBD2	CASSPQRGDQETQYF	TGTGCCAGCTCACCACAACGGGGGGATCAAGAGACCCAGTACTTC
TRBV4-1	TRBJ1-1	once	TRBD1	CASSQDRSGGFEAFF	TGCGCCAGCAGCCAAGATCGGTCAGGGGGGTTTGAAGCTTTCTTT
TRBV3-1/TRBV3-2	TRBJ1-1	NA	NA	CASSQGRATEAFF	TGTGCCAGCAGCCAAGGCAGGGCCACTGAAGCTTTCTTT
TRBV9	TRBJ2-1	NA	TRBD2	CASSSGGGPYNEQFF	TGTGCCAGCAGCAGCGGGGGGGGCCCTTACAATGAGCAGTTCTTC
TRBV7-3	TRBJ1-1	NA	TRBD1	CASSLTQGENTEAFF	TGTGCCAGCAGCTTAACGCAGGGGGAAAACACTGAAGCTTTCTTT
TRBV7-4	TRBJ2-7	few	TRBD1	CASSFTTGGTYEQYF	TGTGCCAGCAGCTTCACAACAGGGGGAACCTACGAGCAGTACTTC
TRBV5-8	TRBJ1-2	once	NA	CASSLAWATNYGYTF	TGTGCCAGCAGCTTGGCTTGGGCCACTAACTATGGCTACACCTTC